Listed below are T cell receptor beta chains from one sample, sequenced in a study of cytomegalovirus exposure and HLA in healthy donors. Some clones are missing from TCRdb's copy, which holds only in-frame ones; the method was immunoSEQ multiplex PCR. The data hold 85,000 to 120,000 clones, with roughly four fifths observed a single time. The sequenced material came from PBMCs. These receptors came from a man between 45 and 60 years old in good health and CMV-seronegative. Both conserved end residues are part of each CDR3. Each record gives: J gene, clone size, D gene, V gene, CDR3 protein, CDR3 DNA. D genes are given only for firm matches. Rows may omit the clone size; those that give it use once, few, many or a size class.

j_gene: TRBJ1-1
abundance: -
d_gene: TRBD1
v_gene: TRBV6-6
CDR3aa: CASRQRQGALNTEAFF
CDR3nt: TGTGCCAGCAGACAAAGACAGGGGGCTTTGAACACTGAAGCTTTCTTT

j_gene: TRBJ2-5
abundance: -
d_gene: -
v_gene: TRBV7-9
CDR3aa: CASSPPSSLGERARETQYF
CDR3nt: TGTGCCAGCAGCCCCCCATCAAGTCTCGGGGAACGAGCCAGGGAGACCCAGTACTTC

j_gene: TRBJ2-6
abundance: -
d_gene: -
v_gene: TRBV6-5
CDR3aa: CASEPRASGANVLTF
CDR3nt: TGTGCCAGCGAGCCGAGGGCCTCTGGGGCCAACGTCCTGACTTTC

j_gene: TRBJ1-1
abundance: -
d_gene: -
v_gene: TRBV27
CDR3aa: CASSQTGANTEAFF
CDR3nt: TGTGCCAGCAGTCAGACAGGAGCGAACACTGAAGCTTTCTTT

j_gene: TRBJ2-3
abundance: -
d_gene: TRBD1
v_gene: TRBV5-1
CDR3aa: CASSFTGATDTQYF
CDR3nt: TGCGCCAGCAGCTTTACAGGGGCCACAGATACGCAGTATTTT

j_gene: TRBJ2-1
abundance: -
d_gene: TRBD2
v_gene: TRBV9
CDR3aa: CASSVVASGGQGDEQFF
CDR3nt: TGTGCCAGCAGCGTAGTGGCTAGCGGGGGCCAAGGGGATGAGCAGTTCTTC

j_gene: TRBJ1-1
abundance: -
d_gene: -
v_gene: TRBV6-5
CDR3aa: CASRGGRTNTEAFF
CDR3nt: TGTGCCAGTAGAGGAGGGAGGACGAACACTGAAGCTTTCTTT

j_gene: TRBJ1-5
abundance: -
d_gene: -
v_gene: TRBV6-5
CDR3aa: CASSYGGGQPQHF
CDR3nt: TGTGCCAGCAGTTACGGGGGGGGACAGCCCCAGCATTTT

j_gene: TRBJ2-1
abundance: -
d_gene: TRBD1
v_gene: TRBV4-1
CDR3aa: CASSQANRGANEQFF
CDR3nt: TGCGCCAGCAGCCAAGCTAACAGGGGTGCAAATGAGCAGTTCTTC

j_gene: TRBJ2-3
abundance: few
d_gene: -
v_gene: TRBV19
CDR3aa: CASSRLLEADTQYF
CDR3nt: TGTGCCAGTAGTCGATTACTAGAGGCGGATACGCAGTATTTT